This T cell receptor (beta chain) was identified during a study of blood T cell repertoires in COVID-19 (TCRdb year 2020). The study in broad terms: Samples from collaborators originated in the United States, Italy and Spain and spanned both the acute and convalescent phases of COVID-19. The samples were drawn from the first 160 participants of the ongoing ImmuneRACE study and from some 1,300 subjects provided by 6 global collaborators. Deeply sampled blood TCRbeta repertoires from subjects exposed to, actively infected with, or recovered from COVID-19 were included in the dataset. The prospective study material was composed of cDNA or gDNA derived from T cells, B-cell-depleted T cells, or PBMCs. Where HLA class I and class II types were available, the types were taken from metadata supplied by the sample provider, not from assay-based typing. Sample metadata almost always included a de-identified subject ID, COVID-19 status, age in years and sex. A freely available public database, intended as a resource for researchers studying the immune response to SARS-CoV-2, is where the repertoires were released.

Collaborating institutions collected whole blood in K2EDTA tubes following their own protocols. For TCRbeta analysis, collaborators shipped samples in one of three forms: frozen whole blood, isolated PBMCs, or DNA extracted from either of those sample types. The immunoSEQ Assay, a bias-controlled multiplex PCR, was used to amplify TCRbeta CDR3 regions from genomic DNA. In the paper's pipeline: Within the assay, amplification of reference gene primers was used to estimate how many nucleated cells each sample contained. To quantify the absolute abundance of each unique TCRbeta CDR3 rearrangement, sequence reads were collapsed and filtered. For each sample, productive Simpson clonality was calculated by taking the square root of Simpson's diversity index across productive rearrangements. Drawn from immuneACCESS, this table holds only the in-frame rearrangements with V and J called that TCRdb kept. Clones are partly lost; checked studies trace under half to an unresolved V gene and leave the rest unexplained. The DNA gave D and trimming, while V, J and clone size come from that table. Within this sample are 110,000 to 150,000 clones, with 65% to 90% of them counted one time only. Approximately 8.2% of the sample belongs to the ten largest clones.

At the junction V is shortened by 7 bases and J by 4 bases; bases outside the gene matches: 7. According to the germline V gene, CDR1 reads MDHEN and CDR2 reads SYDVKM. From the cysteine through the phenylalanine, the CDR3 covers 14 amino acids. Just CDR3 DNA is preserved here, 42 bases in frame from base 1. Worth noting for this clone: Its antigen remains unidentified. No base quality values were provided; no much bigger clone lies one nucleotide off.

General study outcomes and caveats: The quantity of clinical and demographic metadata differed by source and by participant and was supplied without curation.

Sequences were obtained from peripheral blood. This receptor was obtained from a human donor in a cohort sampled during active COVID-19. The chain is assembled from TRBV28 and TRBJ2-1; 7 bases in the junction line up with TRBD1. The CDR3 protein is CASKGTADYNEQFF. The nucleotides read TGTGCCAGCAAGGGGACAGCTGATTACAATGAGCAGTTCTTC.